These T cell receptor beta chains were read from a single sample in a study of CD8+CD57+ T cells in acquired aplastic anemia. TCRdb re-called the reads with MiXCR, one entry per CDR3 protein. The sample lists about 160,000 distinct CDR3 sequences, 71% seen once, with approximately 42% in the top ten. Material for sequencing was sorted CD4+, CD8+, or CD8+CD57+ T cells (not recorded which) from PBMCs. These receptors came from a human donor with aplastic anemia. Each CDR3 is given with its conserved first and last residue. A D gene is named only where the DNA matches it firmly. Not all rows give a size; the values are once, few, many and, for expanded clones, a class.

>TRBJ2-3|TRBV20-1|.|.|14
CSALDRLLADTQYF
TGCAGTGCTCTGGACAGACTACTCGCAGATACGCAGTATTTT
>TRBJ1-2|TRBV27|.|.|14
CASSFGSDYYGYTF
TGTGCCAGCAGTTTTGGGTCGGACTACTATGGCTACACCTTC
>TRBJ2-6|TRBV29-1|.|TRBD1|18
CSVGGGTGAKSGANVLTF
TGCAGCGTTGGAGGAGGGACAGGGGCTAAATCTGGGGCCAACGTCCTGACTTTC
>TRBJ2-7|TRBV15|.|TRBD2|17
CATSRVSSGRIWYEQYF
TGTGCCACCAGCAGAGTGTCTAGCGGGAGGATATGGTACGAGCAGTACTTC
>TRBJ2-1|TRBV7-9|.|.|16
CASSVGGGGPYNEQFF
TGTGCCAGCAGCGTAGGGGGCGGGGGCCCGTACAATGAGCAGTTCTTC
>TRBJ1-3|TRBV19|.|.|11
CASKTGNTIYF
TGTGCCAGTAAGACAGGAAACACCATATATTTT
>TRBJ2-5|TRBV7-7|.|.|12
CASSKDQETQYF
TGTGCCAGCAGCAAGGACCAAGAGACCCAGTACTTC
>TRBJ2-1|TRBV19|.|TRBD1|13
CASSIQGAAEQFF
TGTGCCAGTAGTATCCAGGGGGCGGCTGAGCAGTTCTTC
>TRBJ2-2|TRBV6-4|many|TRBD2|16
CASSDSGTSDTGELFF
TGTGCCAGCAGTGACTCCGGGACTAGCGACACCGGGGAGCTGTTTTTT
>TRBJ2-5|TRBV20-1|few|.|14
CSALDRGGQETQYF
TGCAGTGCTCTCGACAGGGGAGGGCAAGAGACCCAGTACTTC
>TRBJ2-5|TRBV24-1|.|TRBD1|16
CATSDFGTGEQETQYF
TGTGCCACCAGTGATTTTGGGACAGGGGAACAAGAGACCCAGTACTTC
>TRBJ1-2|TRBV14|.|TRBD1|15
CASSQDAGTDYGYTF
TGTGCCAGCAGCCAAGATGCCGGGACAGATTATGGCTACACCTTC
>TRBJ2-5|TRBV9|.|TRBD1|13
CASARGLQETQYF
TGTGCCAGCGCAAGGGGGCTCCAAGAGACCCAGTACTTC
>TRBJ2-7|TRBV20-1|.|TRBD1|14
CSARGQEGIYEQNF
TGCAGTGCAAGGGGGCAAGAGGGGATCTACGAGCAGAACTTC
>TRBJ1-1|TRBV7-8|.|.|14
CASSPLSLNTEAFF
TGTGCCAGCAGCCCCCTCTCCCTGAACACTGAAGCTTTCTTT
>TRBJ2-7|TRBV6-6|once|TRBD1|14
CASSYRTGAYEQYF
TGTGCCAGCAGTTACCGGACAGGGGCTTACGAGCAGTACTTC
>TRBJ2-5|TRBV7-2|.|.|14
CASSSTRLRETQYF
TGTGCCAGCAGCTCGACCCGTTTGCGAGAGACCCAGTACTTC
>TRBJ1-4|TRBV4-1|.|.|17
CASSQARTVGANEKLFF
TGCGCCAGCAGCCAAGCTAGGACTGTCGGAGCTAATGAAAAACTGTTTTTT
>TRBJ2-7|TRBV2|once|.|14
CASSVAVRNLEQYF
TGTGCCAGCAGTGTTGCAGTCCGTAACCTCGAGCAGTACTTC
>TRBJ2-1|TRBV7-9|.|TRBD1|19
CASSLEDRGLSLDRNEQFF
TGTGCCAGCAGCTTGGAGGACAGGGGCCTCAGTCTCGATAGGAATGAGCAGTTCTTC
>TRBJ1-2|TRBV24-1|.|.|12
CATSPFEGGYTF
TGTGCCACCAGTCCTTTTGAAGGGGGCTACACCTTC
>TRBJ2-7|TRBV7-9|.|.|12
CASSPTLYEQYF
TGTGCCAGCAGCCCGACTCTCTACGAGCAGTACTTC
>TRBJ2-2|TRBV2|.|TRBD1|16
CASSGRQGVGTGELFF
TGTGCCAGCAGTGGCCGACAGGGAGTCGGCACCGGGGAGCTGTTTTTT
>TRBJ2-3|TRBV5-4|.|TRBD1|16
CASSDEGQGAGDTQYF
TGTGCCAGCAGCGACGAGGGACAGGGGGCGGGTGATACGCAGTATTTT
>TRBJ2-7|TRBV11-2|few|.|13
CASISAGAYEQYF
TGTGCCAGCATATCAGCCGGGGCCTACGAGCAGTACTTC
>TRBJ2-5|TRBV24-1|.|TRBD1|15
CATSGQGTDGETQYF
TGTGCCACCAGTGGCCAAGGGACAGACGGGGAGACCCAGTACTTC
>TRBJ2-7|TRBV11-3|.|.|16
CVSSPGAGRGPYEQYF
TGTGTCAGCAGCCCGGGTGCAGGGAGAGGGCCCTACGAGCAGTACTTC
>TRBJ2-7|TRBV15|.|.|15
CATSRDTTVTYEQYF
TGTGCCACCAGCAGAGATACCACCGTCACCTACGAGCAGTACTTC